This T cell receptor (beta chain) emerged from a study of blood T cell repertoires in COVID-19. Background on the study: The origin of the acute and convalescent COVID-19 samples was the United States, Italy and Spain.

As processed by the authors: Reference gene primer amplification yielded estimated nucleated cell counts. Generated by immunoSEQ multiplex PCR, the TCRdb table keeps only in-frame clones and is missing some. V and J calls plus clone size are reproduced from that table; the DNA served to infer D and trimming. The repertoire holds around 140,000 clones, with about 88% as singletons. Trimming cost V 1 base and J 7 bases, with 15 bases left between them. The length of the CDR3 is 14 residues. CDR1 and CDR2 (germline): SGHKS, YYEKEE (reference sequence). The chain carries TRBV5-5 and TRBJ2-7; D is undetermined. This receptor was identified in a human donor with acute or convalescent COVID-19. The donor label of this sample is uncertain. Input material: peripheral blood. CDR3 coding DNA: TGTGCCAGCAGCTTGAGCCTGGTATACGATGAGCAGTACGTC. As protein: CASSLSLVYDEQYV.